This paragraph covers one T cell receptor (beta chain) sequence. Antigen specificity is unknown. The data were taken from a study of cytomegalovirus exposure and HLA in healthy donors. The PCR had 60 Vbeta and 13 Jbeta primers. Assay used: immunoSEQ multiplex PCR; TCRdb lists only in-frame clones, some missing. There are about 96,000 clones in the sample; around 77% occur only once, and roughly 7.3% lies in the top ten. Germline assignment: CDR1 MGHDK and CDR2 SYGVNS. The CDR3 loop spans 15 amino acids. Trimming took 1 base from V and 5 from J, leaving 14 bases between them. Study observations and caveats: Most TCR sequences proved rare, with some public TCRs found in many donors. As was reported, the classifier diagnosed cytomegalovirus status with high specificity and sensitivity. The study dropped some indistinguishable V segments, TRBV6-2 and TRBV6-3 among them. HLA restriction was apparent for most CMV-associated TCR beta chains in a later analysis.

This TCR was recovered from a middle-aged man in good health and CMV-seropositive. The specimen sequenced was PBMCs. This rearrangement joins TRBV25-1 to TRBJ2-5; the D is unclear. CDR3 bases: TGTGCCAGCAGTGAATGGGCAGGCCCTGGGGAGACCCAGTACTTC. Protein product: CASSEWAGPGETQYF.